The following is a T cell receptor beta chain sequence with its context. What it binds is not known. Samples came from healthy bone marrow donors. This entry is derived from a study of cytomegalovirus exposure and HLA in healthy donors. Study-wide results and limits: Looking again later, the authors saw that most CMV-associated TCR beta chains seemed HLA-restricted. The study carried out a later analysis of TCR beta sequences. It associated 15,000 to 20,000 of them with specific HLA alleles at a false discovery rate of 0.05.

The CDR3 has 13 residues. V lost 8 bases to trimming and J lost 7 bases, with 17 bases between them. The germline V gene has CDR1 SNHLY and CDR2 FYNNEI. Both 60 Vbeta primers and 13 Jbeta primers went into the PCR. Measured with immunoSEQ multiplex PCR; TCRdb has only the in-frame clones, and not every one. The sample holds about 97,000 clones, about three quarters seen once. Sequenced material: PBMCs. The chain couples TRBV2 to TRBJ1-2, with TRBD1 as a possible D gene (5 bases). This receptor was taken from a man in his forties in good health and CMV-seronegative. Written as DNA, the CDR3 is TGTGCCAGCCGATTTCAACCAGGGTTTGGCTACACCTTC. This sequence encodes CASRFQPGFGYTF. Full variable domain (outside the CDR3, taken from reference TRBV2 and TRBJ1-2): EPEVTQTPSHQVTQMGQEVILRCVPISNHLYFYWYRQILGQKVEFLVSFYNNEISEKSEIFDDQFSVERPDGSNFTLKIRSTKLEDSAMYFCASRFQPGFGYTFGSGTRLTVV.